This T cell receptor beta chain was recorded in a study of shared clonotypes between healthy human individuals (dated by TCRdb to the early 2020s). With regard to the full study: The cohort comprised a couple of women and a few men aged 18 to 49 years. For each donor, CD4 naive and CD4 memory were each given three plates, CD8 naive was given two plates, and CD8 memory was given one plate. The study deeply sequenced blood TCR repertoires of five healthy adults to estimate repertoire size and the extent of clonotype sharing between individuals. Libraries were prepared and TCR repertoires were sequenced by different laboratories using diverse techniques, in order to increase sequencing depth and limit assay-specific biases. Between about 0.85 and 9.5 billion PBMCs per donor were obtained by leukapheresis. The research as a whole found: Sampling was restricted to blood, and TCR repertoires in tissues likely differ from the TCR repertoires found in blood. Based on pairwise subsampling, the degree of clonotype sharing among donors was expected to be affected by sequencing depth. Because the study included only a small number of donors, the genetic and exposure-history diversity represented was limited. Even with the large sequencing depth, rarefaction of the sorted-subset datasets indicated that sequencing was incomplete. About 4.5% of naive CD4, roughly 3.5% of naive CD8, around 2.3% of memory CD4, and 0.35% to 0.4% of memory CD8 clonotypes were shared across several donors. Larger estimated clonotype richness was generally found for naive subsets than for memory subsets. Compared with non-shared clonotypes, clonotypes shared by all four sorted-subset donors had higher generation probabilities.

Using the deep immunoSEQ assay, TCR CDR3 regions were amplified from genomic DNA by multiplex PCR. Extracted genomic DNA from each cell subset was distributed evenly across all wells of several immunoSEQ 96-well plates, and each plate was treated as a replicate. For sorted subsets, each replicate PCR was loaded with roughly 0.2 ug genomic DNA, equivalent to about 30,000 T cell genomes. The purified libraries were quantified using a Qubit 3.0 fluorometer, sized with a Bioanalyzer 2100, and then quantified again using the KAPA Library Quantification kit. Every immunoSEQ 96-well plate was sequenced on a separate single-read 150-cycle Illumina NextSeq 550 flow cell. The authors' pipeline ran thus. Because the immunoSEQ output included only junctional sequences and no quality scores, the filtering could not be the same as the filtering used for full-length reads. To assign V/J genes and CDR3, sequences were annotated using PyIR, a Python wrapper for IgBLAST v1.9, with IMGT germline references. Reads with weak V/J assignments (E-value above 1e-6), missing CDR3, stop codons, out-of-frame junctions, or ambiguous translated residues were removed. V3J clonotypes were defined by identical inferred V gene, J gene, and CDR3 amino acid sequence. The percentage overlap between two repertoires was calculated by dividing the number of shared unique clonotypes by the size of the smaller repertoire. Repertoire richness was assessed with RTK rarefaction, the Chao1 estimator, and Recon v2.1 estimates of unobserved clonotypes. For all TCRbeta clonotypes obtained by the gDNA method from several donors, generation probabilities were computed with OLGA. In its TCRdb copy, this immuneACCESS table keeps in-frame sequences only and misses some clones. Where compared with another copy, unresolved V genes explain less than half of these, and the others have no known cause. Clonal size and the V and J genes are those of that table, whereas D and trimming came from the DNA. This sample lists over a million clones; 78% were detected once. The ten largest clones take up roughly 0.62% of the sample.

For this clone: The antigen it recognizes is unknown. No much larger clone exists at a distance of one base, and base qualities are not known.

Donors were healthy HIV-negative adults with no recently reported acute infections or vaccinations. Every donor was a Caucasian adult living in Nashville, Tennessee, USA. CD4+ T cells were enriched by magnetic negative selection; naive cells were then positively selected on CD45RA, and the negative fraction formed the memory subset. Blood was collected by leukapheresis, and PBMCs were isolated by Ficoll-Histopaque density gradient centrifugation and then cryopreserved in liquid nitrogen vapor phase. Analytical flow cytometry was used to check the purity and quantity of every magnetically sorted T cell population. Each sorted fraction had its genomic DNA isolated and then quantified by UV absorbance on a Nanodrop 2000c. The TCR sequence derives from a man between 18 and 29 years old in good health. Some clones in this sample may be carry-over from other donors' samples. What was sequenced was memory CD4+ T cells from PBMCs. The label giving this sample's cell subset or site can be read as: CD45RA-negative fraction.

The CDR3 reads CAWNFGAPEAFF. The bases read TGTGCCTGGAATTTTGGGGCCCCTGAAGCTTTCTTT. The chain is made from TRBV30 and TRBJ1-1, with TRBD1 tentatively as D gene (5 bases match). The CDR3 measures 12 amino acids from cysteine to phenylalanine. Only the CDR3 part of the read is kept: 36 bases, read in frame from the first base. The V and J ends are trimmed by 4 bases and 6 bases, leaving 12 bases between them. CDR1 GTSNPN and CDR2 SVGIG are derived from the germline V gene (reference sequence).